This T cell receptor beta chain was found in a study of regulatory T cells in long-lasting Graves disease. The authors built TCR beta libraries using iRepertoire HTBI primers and Arm-PCR of CDR3 regions. TCRdb called the multiplex PCR reads again in MiXCR, with one record for every CDR3 protein. The data show some 370,000 distinct CDR3 sequences, about 12% seen once. This clonotype was detected many times. The germline gives CDR1 SNHLY, CDR2 FYNNEI. The CDR3 is 15 amino acids. Trimming removed 5 bases at V and 1 base at J, with 15 bases between. The time point here: newly diagnosed GD, antithyroid drugs for less than 3 months. There was RNA extracted from PBMCs, and the TCR library was made from it. The data also belong to a second study, concerning T cells in Graves' hyperthyroidism and ophthalmopathy.

This clonotype was obtained from a woman under 30 with Graves disease. The sequenced sample was peripheral blood mononuclear cells (PBMCs), obtained at new diagnosis, from a patient treated with antithyroid drugs. This chain connects TRBV2 to TRBJ2-7; tentatively, D is TRBD2 (5 bases). CDR3 bases: TGTGCCAGCAGTAGGTTCGCGGGTCCTTCCTACGAGCAGTACTTC. Encoded protein: CASSRFAGPSYEQYF.